This T cell receptor beta chain was identified during a study of control samples from healthy donors and cancer patients. The assay was immunoSEQ multiplex PCR, and TCRdb's table has in-frame clones only and misses some. Here the sample spans 90,000 to 100,000 clones, around 82% being singletons. Sequenced sample: blood. The source is a man in his 60s in good health.

CDR3 sequence: CASSLVTGGSTGELFF. CDR3 in DNA: TGTGCCAGCAGCTTGGTTACAGGGGGAAGCACCGGGGAGCTGTTTTTT. The chain is built from TRBV5-8 and TRBJ2-2; 8 nucleotides line up with TRBD1. The CDR3 extends over 16 amino acids. V lost 0 bases to trimming and J lost 4 bases; unmatched junction nucleotides: 5. Germline CDR1 reads SGHTS; CDR2 reads YDEGEE. The full variable domain, in which reference TRBV5-8 and TRBJ2-2 provide the parts outside the CDR3, is EAGVTQSPTHLIKTRGQQATLRCSPISGHTSVYWYQQALGLGLQFLLWYDEGEERNRGNFPPRFSGRQFPNYSSELNVNALELEDSALYLCASSLVTGGSTGELFFGEGSRLTVL.